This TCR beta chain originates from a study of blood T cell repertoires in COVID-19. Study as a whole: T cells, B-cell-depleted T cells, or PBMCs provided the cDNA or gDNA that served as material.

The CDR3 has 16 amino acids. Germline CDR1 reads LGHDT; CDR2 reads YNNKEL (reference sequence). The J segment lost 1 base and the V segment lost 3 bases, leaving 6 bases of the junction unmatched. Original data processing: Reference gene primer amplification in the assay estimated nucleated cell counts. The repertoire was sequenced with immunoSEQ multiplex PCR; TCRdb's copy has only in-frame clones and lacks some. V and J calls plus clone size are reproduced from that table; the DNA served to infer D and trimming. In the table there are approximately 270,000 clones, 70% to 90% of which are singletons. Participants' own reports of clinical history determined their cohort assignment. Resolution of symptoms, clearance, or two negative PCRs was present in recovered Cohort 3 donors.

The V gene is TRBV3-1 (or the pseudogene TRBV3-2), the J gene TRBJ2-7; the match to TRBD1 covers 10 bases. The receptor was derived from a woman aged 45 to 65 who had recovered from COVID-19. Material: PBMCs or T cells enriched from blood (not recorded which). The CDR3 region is CASSQHRDRGSYEQYF. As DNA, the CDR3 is TGTGCCAGCAGCCAGCACCGGGACAGGGGTTCCTACGAGCAGTACTTC.